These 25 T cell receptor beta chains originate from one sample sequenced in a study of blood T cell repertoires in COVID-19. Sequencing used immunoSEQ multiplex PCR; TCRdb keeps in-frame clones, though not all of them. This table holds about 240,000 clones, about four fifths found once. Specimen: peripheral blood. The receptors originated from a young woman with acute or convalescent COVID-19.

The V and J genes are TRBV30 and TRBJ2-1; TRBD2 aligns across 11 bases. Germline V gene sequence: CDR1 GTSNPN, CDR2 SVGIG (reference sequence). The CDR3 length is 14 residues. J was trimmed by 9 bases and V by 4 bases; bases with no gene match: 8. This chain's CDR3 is CAWTPGLAVGEQFF. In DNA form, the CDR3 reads TGTGCCTGGACGCCGGGACTAGCGGTTGGTGAGCAGTTCTTC.

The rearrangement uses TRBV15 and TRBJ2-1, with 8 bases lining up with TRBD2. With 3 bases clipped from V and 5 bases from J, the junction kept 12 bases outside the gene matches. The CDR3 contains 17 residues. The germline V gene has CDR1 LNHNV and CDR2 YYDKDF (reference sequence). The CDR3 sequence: CATSRSLRTSHDNEQFF. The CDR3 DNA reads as TGTGCCACCAGCAGGTCACTTCGGACTAGCCACGACAATGAGCAGTTCTTC.

The CDR3: CASSRQDQETQYF. CDR3 bases: TGTGCCAGCAGCCGACAGGACCAAGAGACCCAGTACTTC. V and J are TRBV7-9 and TRBJ2-5; TRBD1 is a possible D gene (6 bases). V was trimmed by 5 bases and J by 0 bases, leaving 7 bases between them. The CDR3 is 13 amino acids. CDR1 is SEHNR and CDR2 is FQNEAQ in the germline V gene (reference sequence).

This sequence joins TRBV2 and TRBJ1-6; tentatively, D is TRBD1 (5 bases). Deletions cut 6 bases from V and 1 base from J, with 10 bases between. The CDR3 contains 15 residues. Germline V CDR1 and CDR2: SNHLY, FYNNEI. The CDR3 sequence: CASRKDTSYNSPLHF. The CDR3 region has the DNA TGTGCCAGCAGGAAGGACACTTCCTATAATTCACCCCTCCACTTT.

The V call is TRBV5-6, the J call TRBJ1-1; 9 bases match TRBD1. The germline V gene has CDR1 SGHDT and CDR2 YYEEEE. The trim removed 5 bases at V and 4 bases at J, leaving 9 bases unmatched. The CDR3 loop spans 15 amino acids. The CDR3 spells CASRLWDRAGTEAFF. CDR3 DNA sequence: TGTGCCAGCAGGCTTTGGGACAGGGCCGGCACTGAAGCTTTCTTT.

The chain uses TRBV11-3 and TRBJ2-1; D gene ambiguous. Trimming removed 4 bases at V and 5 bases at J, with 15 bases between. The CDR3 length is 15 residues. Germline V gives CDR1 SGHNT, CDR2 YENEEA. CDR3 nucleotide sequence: TGTGCCAGCAGCTCCCGACTTGGCCAGAACAATGAGCAGTTCTTC. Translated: CASSSRLGQNNEQFF.

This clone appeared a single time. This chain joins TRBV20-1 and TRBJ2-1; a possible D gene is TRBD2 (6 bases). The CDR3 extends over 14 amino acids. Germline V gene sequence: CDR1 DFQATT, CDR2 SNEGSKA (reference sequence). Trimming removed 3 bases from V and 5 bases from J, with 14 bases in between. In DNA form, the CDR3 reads TGCAGTGCTAGTAACTGGAGGGAGGACAATGAGCAGTTCTTC. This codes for CSASNWREDNEQFF.

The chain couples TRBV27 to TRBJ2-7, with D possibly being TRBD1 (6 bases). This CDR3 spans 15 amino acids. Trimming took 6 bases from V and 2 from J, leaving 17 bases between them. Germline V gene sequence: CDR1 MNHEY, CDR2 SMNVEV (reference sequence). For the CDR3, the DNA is TGTGCCAGCAGATTTGCCGGGACACTTACCTACGAGCAGTACTTC. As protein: CASRFAGTLTYEQYF.

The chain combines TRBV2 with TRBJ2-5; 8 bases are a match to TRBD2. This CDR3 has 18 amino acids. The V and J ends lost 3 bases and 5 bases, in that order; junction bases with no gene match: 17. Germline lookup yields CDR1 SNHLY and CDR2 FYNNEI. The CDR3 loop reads CASSETRGGRLAIETQYF. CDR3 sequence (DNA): TGTGCCAGCAGTGAGACCCGGGGGGGGAGACTAGCGATCGAGACCCAGTACTTC.

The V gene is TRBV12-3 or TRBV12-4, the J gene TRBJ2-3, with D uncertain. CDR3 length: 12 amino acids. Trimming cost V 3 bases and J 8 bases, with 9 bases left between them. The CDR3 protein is CASSFSRGTQYF. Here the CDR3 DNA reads TGTGCCAGCAGTTTTTCCCGAGGTACGCAGTATTTT.

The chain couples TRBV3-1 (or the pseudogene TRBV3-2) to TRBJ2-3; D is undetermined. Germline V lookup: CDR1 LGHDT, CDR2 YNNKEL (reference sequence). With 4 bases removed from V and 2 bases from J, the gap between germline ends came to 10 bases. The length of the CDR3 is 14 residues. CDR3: CASSPVSLTDTQYF. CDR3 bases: TGTGCCAGCAGCCCGGTCTCGCTCACAGATACGCAGTATTTT.

CDR3 in DNA: TGTGCCAGTGGAAAGACAGGGTCTAGCACAGATACGCAGTATTTT. It specifies CASGKTGSSTDTQYF. The chain carries TRBV7-3 and TRBJ2-3; 7 positions agree with TRBD1. With V trimmed by 9 bases and J by 0 bases, 9 bases remained unmatched. This CDR3 comprises 15 residues. Germline CDR1 and CDR2: SGHTA and FQGTGA. The full variable domain, its missing parts supplied by reference TRBV7-3 and TRBJ2-3, is GAGVSQTPSNKVTEKGKYVELRCDPISGHTALYWYRQSLGQGPEFLIYFQGTGAADDSGLPNDRFFAVRPEGSVSTLKIQRTERGDSAVYLCASGKTGSSTDTQYFGPGTRLTVL.

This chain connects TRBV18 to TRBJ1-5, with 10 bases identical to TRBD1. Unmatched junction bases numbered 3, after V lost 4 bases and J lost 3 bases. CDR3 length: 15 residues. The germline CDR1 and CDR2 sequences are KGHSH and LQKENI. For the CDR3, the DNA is TGTGCCAGCTCACTAGGACAGGGGGTCAATCAGCCCCAGCATTTT. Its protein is CASSLGQGVNQPQHF.

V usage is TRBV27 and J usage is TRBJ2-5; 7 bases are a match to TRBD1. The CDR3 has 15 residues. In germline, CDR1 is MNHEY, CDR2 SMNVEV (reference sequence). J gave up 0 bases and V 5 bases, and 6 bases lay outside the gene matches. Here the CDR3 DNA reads TGTGCCAGCAGTCCCGGGGACAGAGACCAAGAGACCCAGTACTTC. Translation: CASSPGDRDQETQYF.

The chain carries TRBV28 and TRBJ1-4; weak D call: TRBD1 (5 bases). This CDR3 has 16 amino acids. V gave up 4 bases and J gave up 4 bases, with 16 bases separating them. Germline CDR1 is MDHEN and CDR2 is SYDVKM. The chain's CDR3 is CASSSPATDFNEKLFF. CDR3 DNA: TGTGCCAGCAGTTCCCCAGCGACAGACTTTAATGAAAAACTGTTTTTT.

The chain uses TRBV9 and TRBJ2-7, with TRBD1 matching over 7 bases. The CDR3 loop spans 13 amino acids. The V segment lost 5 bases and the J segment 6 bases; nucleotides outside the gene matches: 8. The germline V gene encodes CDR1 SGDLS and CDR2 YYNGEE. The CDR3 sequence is CASSATGDIEQYF. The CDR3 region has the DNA TGTGCCAGCAGTGCCACAGGGGACATCGAGCAGTACTTC.

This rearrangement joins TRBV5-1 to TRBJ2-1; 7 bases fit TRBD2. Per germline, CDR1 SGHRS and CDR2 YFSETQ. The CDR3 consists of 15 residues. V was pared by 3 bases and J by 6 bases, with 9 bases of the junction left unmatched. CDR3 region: CASSSEGRASNEQFF. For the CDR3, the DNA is TGCGCCAGCAGCTCCGAAGGGAGGGCCTCCAATGAGCAGTTCTTC.

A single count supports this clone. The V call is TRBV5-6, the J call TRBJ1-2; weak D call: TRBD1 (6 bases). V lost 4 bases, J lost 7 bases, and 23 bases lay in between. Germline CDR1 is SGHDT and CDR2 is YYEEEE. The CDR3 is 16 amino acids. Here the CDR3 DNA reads TGTGCCAGCAGCAACCCAGATCAGGGGACGTGGCGTGGCTACACCTTC. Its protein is CASSNPDQGTWRGYTF.

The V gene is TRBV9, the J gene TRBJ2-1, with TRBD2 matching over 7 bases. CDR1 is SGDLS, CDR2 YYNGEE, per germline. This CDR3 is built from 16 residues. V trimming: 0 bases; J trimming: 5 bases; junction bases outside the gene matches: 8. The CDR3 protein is CASSVGLLGGNNEQFF. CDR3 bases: TGTGCCAGCAGCGTAGGGCTATTGGGGGGGAACAATGAGCAGTTCTTC.

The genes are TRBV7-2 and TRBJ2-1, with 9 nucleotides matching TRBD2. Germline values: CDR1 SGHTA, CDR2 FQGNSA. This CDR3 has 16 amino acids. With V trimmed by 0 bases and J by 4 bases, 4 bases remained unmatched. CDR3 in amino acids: CASSLALAGLYNEQFF. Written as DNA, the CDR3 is TGTGCCAGCAGCTTAGCTCTAGCGGGACTGTACAATGAGCAGTTCTTC.

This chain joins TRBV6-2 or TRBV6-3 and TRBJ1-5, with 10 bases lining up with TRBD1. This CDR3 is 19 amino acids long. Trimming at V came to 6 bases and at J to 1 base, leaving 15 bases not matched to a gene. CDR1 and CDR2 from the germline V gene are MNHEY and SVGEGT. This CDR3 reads CASSPTTGTGVRSNQPQHF. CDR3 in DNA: TGTGCCAGCAGCCCAACTACCGGGACAGGGGTACGGAGCAATCAGCCCCAGCATTTT.

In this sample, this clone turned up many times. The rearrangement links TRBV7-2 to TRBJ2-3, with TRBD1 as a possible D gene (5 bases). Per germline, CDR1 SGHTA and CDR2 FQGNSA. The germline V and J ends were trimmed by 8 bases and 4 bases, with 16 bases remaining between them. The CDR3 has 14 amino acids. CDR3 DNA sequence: TGTGCCAGCGGAGCCCGTCTCAGGGCAGATACGCAGTATTTT. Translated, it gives CASGARLRADTQYF.

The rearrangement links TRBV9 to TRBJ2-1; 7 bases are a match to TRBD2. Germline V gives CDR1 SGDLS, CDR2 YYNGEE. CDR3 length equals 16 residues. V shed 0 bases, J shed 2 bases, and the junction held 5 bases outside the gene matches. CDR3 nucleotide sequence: TGTGCCAGCAGCGTAGAGGGGCGGGAGCCCTACAATGAGCAGTTCTTC. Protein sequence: CASSVEGREPYNEQFF.

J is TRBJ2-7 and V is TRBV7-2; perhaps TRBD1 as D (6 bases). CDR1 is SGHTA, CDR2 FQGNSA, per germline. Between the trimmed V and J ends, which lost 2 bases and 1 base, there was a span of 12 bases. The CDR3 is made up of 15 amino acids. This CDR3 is CASSLTGPASYEQYF. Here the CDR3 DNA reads TGTGCCAGCAGCTTAACAGGGCCCGCTTCCTACGAGCAGTACTTC.

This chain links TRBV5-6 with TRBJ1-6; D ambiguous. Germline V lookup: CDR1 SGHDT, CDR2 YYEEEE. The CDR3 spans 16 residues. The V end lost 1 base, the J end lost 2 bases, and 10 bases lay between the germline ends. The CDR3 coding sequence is TGTGCCAGCAGCTTGAAACCCGGGGCCTATAATTCACCCCTCCACTTT. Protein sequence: CASSLKPGAYNSPLHF.